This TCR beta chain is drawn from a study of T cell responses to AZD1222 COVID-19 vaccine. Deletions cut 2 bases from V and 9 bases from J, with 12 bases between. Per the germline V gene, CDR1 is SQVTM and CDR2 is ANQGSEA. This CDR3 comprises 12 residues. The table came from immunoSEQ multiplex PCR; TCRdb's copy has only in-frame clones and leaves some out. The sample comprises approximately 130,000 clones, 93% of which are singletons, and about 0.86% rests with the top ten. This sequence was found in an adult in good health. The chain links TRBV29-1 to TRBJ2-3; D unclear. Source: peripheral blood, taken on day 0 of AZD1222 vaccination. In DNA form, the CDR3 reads TGCAGCGTTGAACAAACTTTCGACACGCAGTATTTT. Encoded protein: CSVEQTFDTQYF.